What follows are 13 T cell receptor beta chains derived from one specimen sequenced in a study of blood T cell repertoires in COVID-19. The assay was immunoSEQ multiplex PCR, and TCRdb's table has in-frame clones only and misses some. Of about 260,000 clones in the sample, roughly 90% were seen once. Sequenced material: PBMCs or T cells enriched from blood (not recorded which). These receptors were taken from a man aged 40-50 years who had been exposed to COVID-19.

The V and J genes are TRBV14 and TRBJ1-4; 8 bases fit TRBD1. The CDR3 loop spans 18 amino acids. V shed 2 bases, J shed 6 bases, and the junction held 14 bases outside the gene matches. The germline gives CDR1 SGHDN, CDR2 FVKESK. The CDR3 is CASSQNRTGTSPDEKLFF. The CDR3 DNA is TGTGCCAGCAGCCAAAACCGGACAGGGACCTCCCCGGATGAAAAACTGTTTTTT. Combining the CDR3 with reference TRBV14 and TRBJ1-4 gives the whole variable domain EAGVTQFPSHSVIEKGQTVTLRCDPISGHDNLYWYRRVMGKEIKFLLHFVKESKQDESGMPNNRFLAERTGGTYSTLKVQPAELEDSGVYFCASSQNRTGTSPDEKLFFGSGTQLSVL.

J is TRBJ1-5 and V is TRBV28; no clear D. This CDR3 region has 12 residues. Deletions cut 6 bases from V and 7 bases from J, with 10 bases between. Germline values: CDR1 MDHEN, CDR2 SYDVKM. The CDR3, as DNA: TGTGCCAGCAGCGAAGGGAGGCAGCCCCAGCATTTT. Translating it yields CASSEGRQPQHF.

This clone has just a few counts. The V and J genes are TRBV7-9 and TRBJ2-5, with 7 bases lining up with TRBD1. The CDR3 sequence is 14 residues long. Germline V gene sequence: CDR1 SEHNR, CDR2 FQNEAQ (reference sequence). V shed 6 bases, J shed 2 bases, and the junction held 6 bases outside the gene matches. The CDR3 region is CASRLMGQQETQYF. The CDR3 nucleotides are TGTGCCAGCAGGCTGATGGGACAGCAAGAGACCCAGTACTTC.

This rearrangement joins TRBV2 to TRBJ1-2, with a weak D call TRBD1 (5 bases). The CDR3 runs to 13 residues. Looked up from germline, CDR1 is SNHLY and CDR2 is FYNNEI. V was cut by 5 bases and J by 4 bases, with 11 bases left in between. CDR3 residues: CASSPQEIYGYTF. In DNA, the CDR3 is TGTGCCAGCAGTCCACAGGAGATCTATGGCTACACCTTC. The full variable domain, in which reference TRBV2 and TRBJ1-2 provide the parts outside the CDR3, is EPEVTQTPSHQVTQMGQEVILRCVPISNHLYFYWYRQILGQKVEFLVSFYNNEISEKSEIFDDQFSVERPDGSNFTLKIRSTKLEDSAMYFCASSPQEIYGYTFGSGTRLTVV.

The chain recombines TRBV12-3 or TRBV12-4 with TRBJ1-1; D ambiguous. V was pared by 9 bases and J by 1 base, with 6 bases between. The CDR3 consists of 11 residues. CDR3 nucleotides: TGTGCCAGTAGACAGAACACTGAAGCTTTCTTT. It yields the protein CASRQNTEAFF.

Points on this clone: At one boundary the junction diverges from the germline segment, which might be a read error. This chain uses TRBV2 with TRBJ1-2; D is perhaps TRBD1 (6 bases). The CDR3 is made up of 10 amino acids. Germline V gene data show CDR1 as SNHLY and CDR2 as FYNNEI. The CDR3 DNA reads as TGTGCCAGCAGTGACGAGGGACAATTGTTC. Its translation: CASSDEGQLF.

The V and J genes are TRBV11-2 and TRBJ2-1; D might be TRBD2 (5 bases). This CDR3 region has 16 residues. V was shortened by 0 bases and J by 2 bases, with 11 bases between the two germline ends. Per the germline V gene, CDR1 is SGHAT and CDR2 is FQNNGV. The CDR3 sequence: CASSLDPPGTYNEQFF. In DNA, the CDR3 is TGTGCCAGCAGCTTAGATCCACCGGGGACCTACAATGAGCAGTTCTTC.

The chain uses TRBV7-3 and TRBJ2-1; perhaps TRBD2 as D (5 bases). This CDR3 region has 16 residues. Per the germline V gene, CDR1 is SGHTA and CDR2 is FQGTGA. Trimming shortened V by 4 bases and J by 3 bases, and 16 bases separated the two germline ends. CDR3 coding DNA: TGTGCCAGCAGCTACCACTATGGACTGAACTACAATGAGCAGTTCTTC. It codes for CASSYHYGLNYNEQFF.

J is TRBJ2-7 and V is TRBV18; TRBD2 matches at 8 bases. The CDR3 spans 20 residues. Germline V lookup: CDR1 KGHSH, CDR2 LQKENI. Trimming removed 2 bases from V and 0 bases from J; junction bases left unmatched: 18. CDR3 loop: CASSPSLVSVAGNFSYEQYF. The CDR3 coding sequence is TGTGCCAGCTCACCATCATTGGTATCGGTAGCGGGGAACTTCTCCTACGAGCAGTACTTC.

The J gene is TRBJ2-1, the V gene TRBV11-3; 8 bases match TRBD1. The V segment lost 5 bases and the J segment 2 bases; nucleotides outside the gene matches: 5. The V gene's germline CDR1 is SGHNT and CDR2 YENEEA. The CDR3 consists of 15 residues. The CDR3: CASSTQGVPYNEQFF. CDR3 nucleotide sequence: TGTGCCAGCAGCACACAGGGGGTCCCCTACAATGAGCAGTTCTTC.

The chain employs TRBV23-1 and TRBJ1-4; the D gene is possibly TRBD1 (5 bases). TRBV23-1 is filed as an ORF, its function uncertain. The V gene lost 4 bases and the J gene lost 7 bases, with 10 bases spanning the gap. The CDR3 runs 13 residues. Here the CDR3 DNA reads TGCGCCAGCAGTCCCCGGGACTTTGAAAAACTGTTTTTT. Translating gives CASSPRDFEKLFF.

The V call is TRBV6-6, the J call TRBJ2-1; 11 nucleotides line up with TRBD2. V dropped 4 bases and J dropped 3; count of bases not matched to a gene: 2. This CDR3 region has 15 residues. Germline V gene lookup returns CDR1 MNHNY and CDR2 SVGAGI (reference sequence). The CDR3 sequence: CASSSGLAVYNEQFF. Here the CDR3 DNA reads TGTGCCAGCAGTTCGGGACTAGCGGTCTACAATGAGCAGTTCTTC.

The V gene is TRBV10-2, the J gene TRBJ2-5, with 9 bases lining up with TRBD1. V shed 2 bases, J shed 4 bases, and the junction held 11 bases outside the gene matches. This CDR3 spans 17 amino acids. Germline lookup yields CDR1 WSHSY and CDR2 SAAADI. DNA for the CDR3: TGCGCCAGCAGTGAGACGATCGCCACAGGGGGCGCAGAGACCCAGTACTTC. As protein: CASSETIATGGAETQYF.